This TCR beta chain stems from a study of blood T cell repertoires in COVID-19. Across the study: T cells, B-cell-depleted T cells, or PBMCs supplied cDNA or gDNA.

Methods used by the authors: Amplification of reference gene primers was used by the study to estimate nucleated cell counts. Here immunoSEQ multiplex PCR was the method, and the copy in TCRdb shows in-frame clones only, minus some. The V and J calls and clone size come from that table; D and trimming were worked out from the DNA. The table lists some 70,000 clones, more than 85% of them singletons. The TCR comes from a human donor with active COVID-19. The donor label of this sample is uncertain. Sequencing was done on a sample of peripheral blood.

CDR3 DNA: TGTGCCAGCAGCAAGACGGACAGGACCACTGGAAACACCATATATTTT. As protein: CASSKTDRTTGNTIYF. The genes are TRBV7-2 and TRBJ1-3; 7 bases align to TRBD1. The CDR3 runs to 16 residues. After removal of 5 bases from V and 2 bases from J, the junction contained 9 bases not matched to a gene. The germline V gene encodes CDR1 SGHTA and CDR2 FQGNSA.